This TCR beta chain stems from a study of T-cell reconstitution after alpha-beta-depleted transplantation in children. Study outcomes and limitations: As was reported, about two months after transplant, alpha-beta T cells came from several hundred expanded graft clones. Surviving recipient cells, namely T cells and thymic progenitors, were the source of high day-60 TCRbeta diversity in some patients. A year post-transplant, T-cell counts and diversity derived mostly from newly produced T cells.

This CDR3 is built from 15 residues. CDR1 is LGHNA and CDR2 is YNFKEQ in the germline V gene. Trimming removed 1 base from V and 10 bases from J; junction bases left unmatched: 8. The table lists this clonotype with many counts. Its antigen is not identified. Unique molecular identifiers were incorporated when the TCRbeta library was constructed. TCRdb re-derived calls from the PCR reads in MiXCR, one entry per CDR3 protein. Of fewer than 350,000 distinct CDR3 sequences listed, 6.5% to 9% are singletons. The sequences come from peripheral blood, collected 360 days after TCRalphabeta/CD19-depleted stem cell transplant. The TCR originated in a female patient aged 2 to 10 who had a stem cell transplant for Fanconi anemia, so the T cells may come from the graft donor. The genes are TRBV4-2 and TRBJ2-1, with 9 bases aligning to TRBD2. CDR3 sequence: CASSQGLAGTGEQFF. The CDR3 DNA is TGTGCCAGCAGCCAAGGCCTAGCGGGGACCGGGGAGCAGTTCTTC.